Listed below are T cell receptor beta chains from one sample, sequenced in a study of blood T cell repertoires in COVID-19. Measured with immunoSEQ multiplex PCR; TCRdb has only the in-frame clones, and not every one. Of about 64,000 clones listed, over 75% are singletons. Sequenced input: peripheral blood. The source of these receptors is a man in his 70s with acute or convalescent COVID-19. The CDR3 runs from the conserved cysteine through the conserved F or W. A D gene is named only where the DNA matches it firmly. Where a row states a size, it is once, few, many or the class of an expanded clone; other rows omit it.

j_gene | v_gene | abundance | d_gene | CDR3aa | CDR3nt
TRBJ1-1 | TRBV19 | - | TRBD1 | CASSSGQGTEAFF | TGTGCCAGTAGTTCAGGACAGGGCACTGAAGCTTTCTTT
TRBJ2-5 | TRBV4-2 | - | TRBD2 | CASSPGLAEETQYF | TGTGCCAGCAGCCCTGGACTAGCAGAAGAGACCCAGTACTTC
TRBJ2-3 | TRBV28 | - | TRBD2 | CASSSLAGYTDTQYF | TGTGCCAGCAGTTCTTTAGCGGGGTACACAGATACGCAGTATTTT
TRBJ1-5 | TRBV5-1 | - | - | CASSLGTDSNQPQHF | TGCGCCAGCAGCTTGGGGACAGATAGCAATCAGCCCCAGCATTTT
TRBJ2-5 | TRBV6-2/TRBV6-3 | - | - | CASSYSGLAWETQYF | TGTGCCAGCAGTTACTCCGGGCTAGCGTGGGAGACCCAGTACTTC
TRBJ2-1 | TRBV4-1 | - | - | CASSQAGVNEQFF | TGCGCCAGCAGCCAAGCGGGGGTAAATGAGCAGTTCTTC
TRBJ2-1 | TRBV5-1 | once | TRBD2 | CASSLVAGGPYNEQFF | TGCGCCAGCAGCTTGGTTGCGGGGGGGCCCTACAATGAGCAGTTCTTC
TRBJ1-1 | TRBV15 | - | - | CATSSALQGMGTEAFF | TGTGCCACCAGCAGCGCGCTACAGGGTATGGGCACTGAAGCTTTCTTT
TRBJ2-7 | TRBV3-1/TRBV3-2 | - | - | CASSQAFREQYF | TGTGCCAGCAGCCAAGCTTTCCGGGAGCAGTACTTC
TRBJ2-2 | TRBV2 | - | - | CASSLSRGNTGELFF | TGTGCCAGCAGTCTAAGTAGGGGGAACACCGGGGAGCTGTTTTTT
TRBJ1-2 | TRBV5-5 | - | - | CASSSRGEKGYTF | TGTGCCAGCAGCTCCCGGGGGGAAAAGGGCTACACCTTC
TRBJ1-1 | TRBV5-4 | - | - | CASRPDVANTEAFF | TGTGCCAGCAGACCTGATGTGGCGAACACTGAAGCTTTCTTT
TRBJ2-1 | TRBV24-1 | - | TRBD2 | CATSGPSGGRGNEQFF | TGTGCCACCAGTGGCCCTAGCGGGGGGCGTGGCAATGAGCAGTTCTTC
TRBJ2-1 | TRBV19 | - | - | CASSMGATYNEQFF | TGTGCCAGTAGTATGGGGGCGACCTACAATGAGCAGTTCTTC
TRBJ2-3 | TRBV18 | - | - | CASSPPGHRNTDTQYF | TGTGCCAGCTCACCACCGGGACACCGGAATACAGATACGCAGTATTTT
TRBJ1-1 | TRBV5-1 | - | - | CASSLAQPNTEAFF | TGCGCCAGCAGCTTGGCACAACCGAACACTGAAGCTTTCTTT
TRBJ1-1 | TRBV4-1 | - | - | CASSQPLGGRNTEAFF | TGCGCCAGCAGCCAGCCCCTGGGAGGGAGGAACACTGAAGCTTTCTTT
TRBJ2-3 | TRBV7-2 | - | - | CASSGRGTQGGDTQYF | TGTGCCAGCAGTGGAAGGGGGACTCAGGGAGGGGATACGCAGTATTTT